These T cell receptor beta chains were read from a single sample in a study of shared clonotypes between healthy human individuals. Clones were read by immunoSEQ multiplex PCR, and TCRdb kept only the in-frame ones, dropping some. The sample records some 900,000 clones, about three quarters being singletons. The material sequenced was memory CD4+ T cells sorted from blood. All receptors derive from a man between 18 and 35 years old in good health. Both conserved end residues are trimmed from each CDR3. The order of the fields is V gene, J gene, clone size, D gene, CDR3 protein. A D gene is named only where the DNA matches it firmly. A row's size may be missing; if present it is once, few, many or a size class.

>TRBV18|TRBJ1-5|.|.
ASSPIIGNQPQH
>TRBV12-5|TRBJ2-7|few|.
ASGYGQTYEQY
>TRBV5-1|TRBJ2-1|.|TRBD1
ASSPGTGPNEQF
>TRBV7-2|TRBJ2-5|once|.
ASSSGVIVETQY
>TRBV6-1|TRBJ2-7|.|TRBD1
ASSTRDRTYEQY
>TRBV9|TRBJ2-5|once|TRBD2
ASSVVGGSQETQY
>TRBV30|TRBJ1-1|.|TRBD1
AWSGSPTGVIAF
>TRBV5-1|TRBJ1-2|few|TRBD1
ASSWDSLTYGYT
>TRBV19|TRBJ2-6|.|.
ASSISAGRGANVLT
>TRBV27|TRBJ1-5|.|.
ASSMDSSNQPQH
>TRBV6-6|TRBJ2-7|.|.
ASSRDAASYEQY